Listed here are 9 T cell receptor beta chains from one sample, sequenced in a study of cytomegalovirus exposure and HLA in healthy donors. The PCR made use of 60 Vbeta and 13 Jbeta primers. Profiled with immunoSEQ multiplex PCR; TCRdb holds only in-frame clones, not every one. The sample holds about 140,000 clones; roughly 76% are singletons and the top ten take 0.95% to 1.5%. Specimen: PBMCs. The receptor source for this set is a female donor in good health and CMV-seronegative.

Regarding this clone: Other DNA sequences within the sample encode an identical CDR3. V is TRBV27 and J is TRBJ2-7; maybe TRBD2 (5 bases). The germline V gene has CDR1 MNHEY and CDR2 SMNVEV (reference sequence). CDR3 length equals 14 residues. V was cut by 0 bases and J by 4 bases, with 10 bases left in between. The CDR3 nucleotides read TGTGCCAGCAGTTTATCGCGCGGGTCATACGAGCAGTACTTC. Translation: CASSLSRGSYEQYF.

This chain joins TRBV7-9 and TRBJ1-1; D uncertain. The germline V and J ends were trimmed by 8 bases and 3 bases, with 16 bases remaining between them. CDR1 is SEHNR and CDR2 is FQNEAQ in the germline V gene (reference sequence). This CDR3 comprises 14 residues. In DNA form, the CDR3 reads TGTGCCAGCCTGTACGGAGACGGGTACACTGAAGCTTTCTTT. Translated, it gives CASLYGDGYTEAFF.

The chain uses TRBV27 and TRBJ1-1; 8 nucleotides match TRBD1. This CDR3 comprises 14 residues. Per the germline V gene, CDR1 is MNHEY and CDR2 is SMNVEV (reference sequence). Trimming took 8 bases from V and 2 from J; bases not matched to a gene: 7. CDR3 in DNA: TGTGCCAGCCGCATCGGGACAGGAAACACTGAAGCTTTCTTT. Translated: CASRIGTGNTEAFF.

The chain couples TRBV19 to TRBJ1-1; the D is unclear. Germline assignment: CDR1 LNHDA and CDR2 SQIVND (reference sequence). The V gene lost 1 base and the J gene lost 4 bases, with 10 bases spanning the gap. The CDR3 consists of 14 residues. The CDR3 region has the DNA TGTGCCAGTAGTATAGGGCCCTTCCCCACTGAAGCTTTCTTT. It encodes CASSIGPFPTEAFF.

The rearrangement uses TRBV4-2 and TRBJ2-1; 7 nucleotides align to TRBD2. The ends lost 0 bases at V and 7 bases at J; junction bases unmatched: 9. Per germline, CDR1 LGHNA and CDR2 YNFKEQ. This CDR3 has 16 residues. The CDR3 nucleotides read TGTGCCAGCAGCCAAGACTGGGGGGGAGGGAAGAATGAGCAGTTCTTC. The encoded protein is CASSQDWGGGKNEQFF.

Only a few counts were recorded for this clone. V is TRBV6-5 and J is TRBJ1-4; unclear D gene. This CDR3 region has 13 residues. V was pared by 2 bases and J by 5 bases, with 6 bases between. The V gene's germline CDR1 is MNHEY and CDR2 SVGAGI. The CDR3 region is CASSYTLNEKLFF. CDR3 coding DNA: TGTGCCAGCAGTTACACTCTGAATGAAAAACTGTTTTTT.

The V call is TRBV13, the J call TRBJ1-2; 7 bases fit TRBD1. V lost 1 base to trimming and J lost 8 bases; unmatched junction nucleotides: 7. Germline V gives CDR1 PRHDT, CDR2 FYEKMQ (reference sequence). The CDR3 runs 14 residues. As DNA, the CDR3 is TGTGCCAGCAGCTTAGATCACAGGGGTTGGGGCTACACCTTC. Protein sequence: CASSLDHRGWGYTF.

This clone has a single count. This chain connects TRBV28 to TRBJ1-1, with TRBD1 matching 9 bases. The V segment lost 10 bases and the J segment 3 bases; nucleotides outside the gene matches: 21. The CDR3 has 18 residues. From germline, CDR1 is MDHEN and CDR2 SYDVKM. The CDR3 is CATIQQGAISYGDTEAFF. CDR3 nucleotide sequence: TGTGCCACCATCCAACAGGGGGCGATCTCCTATGGGGACACTGAAGCTTTCTTT.

The chain uses TRBV29-1 and TRBJ2-5; D not certain. Trimming cost V 7 bases and J 1 base, with 10 bases left between them. Germline V lookup: CDR1 SQVTM, CDR2 ANQGSEA. This CDR3 contains 12 residues. The CDR3 reads CSGTRIQETQYF. The CDR3 DNA is TGCAGCGGCACGAGGATCCAAGAGACCCAGTACTTC.